A single sample gave rise to the 4 T cell receptor beta chains below, sequenced in a study of shared clonotypes between healthy human individuals. Here immunoSEQ multiplex PCR was the method, and the copy in TCRdb shows in-frame clones only, minus some. Here the sample spans 2 million to 3 million clones, 80% to 95% being singletons. Source material: naive CD4+ T cells from PBMCs. Indicated subset: CD45RA+ positively selected. Receptor source: a man aged 18 to 30 in good health. Some clones in this sample may be carry-over from other donors' samples.

The rearrangement uses TRBV18 and TRBJ2-1, with D hard to call. Trimming cost V 2 bases and J 5 bases, with 13 bases left between them. The CDR3 runs to 15 residues. Germline V CDR1 and CDR2: KGHSH, LQKENI. CDR3: CASSPASLLNNEQFF. Here the CDR3 DNA reads TGTGCCAGCTCACCAGCGTCATTGCTCAACAATGAGCAGTTCTTC.

V and J are TRBV29-1 and TRBJ2-5; weak D call: TRBD1 (5 bases). The V and J ends lost 4 bases and 0 bases respectively, with 9 bases between them. The germline V gene has CDR1 SQVTM and CDR2 ANQGSEA. This CDR3 contains 13 residues. CDR3 bases: TGCAGCGTTGGGAAGACAGACCAAGAGACCCAGTACTTC. It is translated as CSVGKTDQETQYF.

The chain couples TRBV6-1 to TRBJ1-4; 7 positions match TRBD1. The germline gives CDR1 MNHNS, CDR2 SASEGT. The CDR3 is made up of 14 amino acids. After removal of 6 bases from V and 5 bases from J, the junction contained 6 bases not matched to a gene. The CDR3 reads CASRRQGRNEKLFF. CDR3 sequence (DNA): TGTGCCAGCAGACGACAGGGTCGAAATGAAAAACTGTTTTTT.

The rearrangement joins TRBV2 to TRBJ2-5, with D maybe TRBD1 (5 bases). Per germline, CDR1 SNHLY and CDR2 FYNNEI. The CDR3 is 11 residues long. The V end lost 11 bases, the J end lost 2 bases, and 9 bases lay between the germline ends. CDR3 protein: CAGSGQETQYF. The CDR3 DNA follows: TGTGCCGGGTCAGGGCAAGAGACCCAGTACTTC. Filled out from reference TRBV2 and TRBJ2-5, the complete variable domain reads EPEVTQTPSHQVTQMGQEVILRCVPISNHLYFYWYRQILGQKVEFLVSFYNNEISEKSEIFDDQFSVERPDGSNFTLKIRSTKLEDSAMYFCAGSGQETQYFGPGTRLLVL.